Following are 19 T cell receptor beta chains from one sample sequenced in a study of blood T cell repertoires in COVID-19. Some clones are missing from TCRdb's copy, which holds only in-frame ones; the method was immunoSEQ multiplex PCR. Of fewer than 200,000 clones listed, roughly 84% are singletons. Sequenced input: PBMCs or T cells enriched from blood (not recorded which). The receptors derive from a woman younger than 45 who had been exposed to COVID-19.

Written as DNA, the CDR3 is TGTGCCAGCAGCACGATAGGCGGGGGCTCCTACAATGAGCAGTTCTTC. It specifies CASSTIGGGSYNEQFF. This chain connects TRBV7-9 to TRBJ2-1, with 7 nucleotides matching TRBD2. Trimming removed 5 bases from V and 0 bases from J; junction bases left unmatched: 7. CDR3 length: 16 amino acids. Germline CDR1 and CDR2: SEHNR and FQNEAQ (reference sequence).

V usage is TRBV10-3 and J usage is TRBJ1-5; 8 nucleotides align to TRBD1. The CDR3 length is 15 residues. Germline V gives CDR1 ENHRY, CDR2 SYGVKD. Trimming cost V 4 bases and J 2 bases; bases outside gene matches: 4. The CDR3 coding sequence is TGTGCCATCAGTGGTGGACAGGGTGGCAATCAGCCCCAGCATTTT. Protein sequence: CAISGGQGGNQPQHF.

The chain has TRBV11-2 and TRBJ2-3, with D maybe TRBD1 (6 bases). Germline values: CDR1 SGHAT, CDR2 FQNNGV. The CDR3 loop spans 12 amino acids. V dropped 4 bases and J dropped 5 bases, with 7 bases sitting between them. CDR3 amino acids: CASSSGVDTQYF. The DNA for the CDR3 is TGTGCCAGCAGCTCAGGGGTAGATACGCAGTATTTT.

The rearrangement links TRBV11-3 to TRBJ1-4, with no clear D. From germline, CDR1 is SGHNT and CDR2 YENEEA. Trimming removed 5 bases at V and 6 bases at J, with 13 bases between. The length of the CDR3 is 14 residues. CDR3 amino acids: CASSTIKCDEKLFF. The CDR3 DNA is TGTGCCAGCAGCACCATAAAGTGCGATGAAAAACTGTTTTTT. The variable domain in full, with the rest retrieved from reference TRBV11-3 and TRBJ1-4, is EAGVVQSPRYKIIEKKQPVAFWCNPISGHNTLYWYLQNLGQGPELLIRYENEEAVDDSQLPKDRFSAERLKGVDSTLKIQPAELGDSAVYLCASSTIKCDEKLFFGSGTQLSVL.

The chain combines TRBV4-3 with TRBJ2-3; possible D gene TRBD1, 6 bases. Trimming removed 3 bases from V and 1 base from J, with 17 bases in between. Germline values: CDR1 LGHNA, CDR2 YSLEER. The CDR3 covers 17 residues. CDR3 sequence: CASSHGLQGVGTDTQYF. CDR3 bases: TGCGCCAGCAGCCACGGCTTACAGGGCGTTGGCACAGATACGCAGTATTTT.

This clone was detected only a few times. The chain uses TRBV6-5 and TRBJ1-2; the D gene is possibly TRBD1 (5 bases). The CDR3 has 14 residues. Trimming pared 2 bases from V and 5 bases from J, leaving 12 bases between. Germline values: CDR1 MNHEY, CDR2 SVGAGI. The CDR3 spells CASSYTLQVYGYTF. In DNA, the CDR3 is TGTGCCAGCAGTTACACATTACAGGTTTATGGCTACACCTTC.

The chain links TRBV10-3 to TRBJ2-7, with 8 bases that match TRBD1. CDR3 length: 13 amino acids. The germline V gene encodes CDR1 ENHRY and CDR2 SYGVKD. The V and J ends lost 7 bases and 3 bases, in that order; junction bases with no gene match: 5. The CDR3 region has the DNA TGTGCCATCAAAGAGACAGGGGACTACGAGCAGTACTTC. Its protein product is CAIKETGDYEQYF.

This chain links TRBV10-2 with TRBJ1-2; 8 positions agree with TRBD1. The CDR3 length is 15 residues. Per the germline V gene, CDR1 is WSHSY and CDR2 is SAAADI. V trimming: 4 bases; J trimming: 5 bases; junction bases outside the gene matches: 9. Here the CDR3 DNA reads TGCGCCAGCAGTGGAGGCAGGGGGCGAGAATATGGCTACACCTTC. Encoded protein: CASSGGRGREYGYTF.

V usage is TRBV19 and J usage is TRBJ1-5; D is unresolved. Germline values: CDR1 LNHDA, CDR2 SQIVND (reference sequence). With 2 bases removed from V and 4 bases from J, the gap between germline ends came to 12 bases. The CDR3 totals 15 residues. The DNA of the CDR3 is TGTGCCAGTAGTATATGGGAGTCTTCAAATCAGCCCCAGCATTTT. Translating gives CASSIWESSNQPQHF.

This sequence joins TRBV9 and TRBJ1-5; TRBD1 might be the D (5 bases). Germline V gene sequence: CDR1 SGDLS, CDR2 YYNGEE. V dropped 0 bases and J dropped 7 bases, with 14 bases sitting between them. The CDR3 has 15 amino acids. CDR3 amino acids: CASSVGQGSSQPQHF. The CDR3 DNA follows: TGTGCCAGCAGCGTAGGTCAGGGAAGTTCCCAGCCCCAGCATTTT.

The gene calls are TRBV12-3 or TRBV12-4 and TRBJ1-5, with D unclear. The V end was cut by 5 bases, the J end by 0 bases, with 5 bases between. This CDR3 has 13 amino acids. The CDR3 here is CASSPDSNQPQHF. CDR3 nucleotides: TGTGCCAGCAGTCCAGATAGCAATCAGCCCCAGCATTTT.

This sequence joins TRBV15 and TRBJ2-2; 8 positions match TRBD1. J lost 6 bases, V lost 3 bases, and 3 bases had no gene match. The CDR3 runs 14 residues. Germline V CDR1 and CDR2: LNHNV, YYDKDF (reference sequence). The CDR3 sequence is CATSRDRVAGELFF. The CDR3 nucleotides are TGTGCCACCAGCAGGGACAGGGTGGCCGGGGAGCTGTTTTTT.

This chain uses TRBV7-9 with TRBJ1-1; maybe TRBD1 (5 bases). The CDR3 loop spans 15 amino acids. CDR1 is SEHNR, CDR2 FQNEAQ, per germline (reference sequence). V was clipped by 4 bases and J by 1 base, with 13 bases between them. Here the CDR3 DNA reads TGTGCCAGCAGCTCTCCCACAGGAACGAACACTGAAGCTTTCTTT. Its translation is CASSSPTGTNTEAFF.

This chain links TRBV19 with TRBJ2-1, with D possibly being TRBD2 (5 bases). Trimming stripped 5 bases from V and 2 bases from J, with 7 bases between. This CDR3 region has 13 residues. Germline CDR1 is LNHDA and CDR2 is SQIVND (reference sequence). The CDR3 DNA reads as TGTGCCAGTAGTCCCGGGGCCTACAATGAGCAGTTCTTC. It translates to CASSPGAYNEQFF.

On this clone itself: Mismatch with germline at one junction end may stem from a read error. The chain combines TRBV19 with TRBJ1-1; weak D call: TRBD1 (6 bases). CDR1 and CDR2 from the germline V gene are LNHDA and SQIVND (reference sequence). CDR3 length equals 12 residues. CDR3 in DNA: TGTGCCAGTAGTATAGCAGCGCAGGGGATGCTCTTT. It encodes CASSIAAQGMLF.

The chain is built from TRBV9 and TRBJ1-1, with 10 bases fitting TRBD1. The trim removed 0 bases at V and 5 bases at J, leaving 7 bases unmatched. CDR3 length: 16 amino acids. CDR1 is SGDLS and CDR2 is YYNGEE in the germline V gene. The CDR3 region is CASSVAPTGGSTEAFF. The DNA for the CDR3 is TGTGCCAGCAGCGTAGCTCCGACAGGGGGCTCGACTGAAGCTTTCTTT.

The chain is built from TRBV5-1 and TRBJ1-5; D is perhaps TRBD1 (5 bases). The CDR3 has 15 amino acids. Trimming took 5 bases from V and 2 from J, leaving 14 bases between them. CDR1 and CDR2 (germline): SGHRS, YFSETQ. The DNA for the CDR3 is TGCGCCAGCAGACAATCGCCGGGGGGCAATCAGCCCCAGCATTTT. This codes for CASRQSPGGNQPQHF.

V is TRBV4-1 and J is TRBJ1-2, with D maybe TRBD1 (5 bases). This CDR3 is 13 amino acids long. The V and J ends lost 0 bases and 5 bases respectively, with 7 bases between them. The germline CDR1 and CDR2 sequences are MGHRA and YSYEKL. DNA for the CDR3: TGCGCCAGCAGCCAAGATCCAGGGTATGGCTACACCTTC. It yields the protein CASSQDPGYGYTF.

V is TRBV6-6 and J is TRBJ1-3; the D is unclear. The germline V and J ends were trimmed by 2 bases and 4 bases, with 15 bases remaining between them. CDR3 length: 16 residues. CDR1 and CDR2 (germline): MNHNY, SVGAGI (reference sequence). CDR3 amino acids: CASSYRQQNSGNTIYF. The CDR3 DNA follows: TGTGCCAGCAGTTACCGGCAACAGAACTCCGGAAACACCATATATTTT.